Listed here is a single T cell receptor (beta chain). The V segment lost 3 bases and the J segment 1 base; nucleotides outside the gene matches: 6. Germline loops: CDR1 KGHSH, CDR2 LQKENI. This CDR3 spans 17 amino acids. The sample is drawn from a study of control samples from healthy donors and cancer patients. Profiled with immunoSEQ multiplex PCR; TCRdb holds only in-frame clones, not every one. The table shows about 75,000 clones, with over 65% occurring only once. The receptor comes from a man in his fifties or sixties in good health. The V gene is TRBV18, the J gene TRBJ2-6; TRBD1 matches 7 bases. The sample taken for sequencing was blood. The CDR3 is CASSPTGSTSGANVLTF. The CDR3 DNA follows: TGTGCCAGCTCACCGACAGGGTCTACATCTGGGGCCAACGTCCTGACTTTC.